The entry below gives a single T cell receptor beta chain sequence along with its context. Its antigen is still unknown. This specimen belongs to a study of brain metastases from non-small cell lung cancer. V dropped 3 bases and J dropped 2; count of bases not matched to a gene: 2. This CDR3 spans 14 amino acids. CDR1 SGHDT and CDR2 YYEEEE come from the germline V gene. Broader study findings: TCR repertoires overlapped largely between brain metastases and matched primaries. Brain metastases had lower T-cell infiltration than primary tumors.

Here immunoSEQ multiplex PCR was the method, and the copy in TCRdb shows in-frame clones only, minus some. This repertoire shows approximately 2,800 clones, about 86% found once; its top ten account for about 6.6%. The chain couples TRBV5-6 to TRBJ1-5, with 7 bases fitting TRBD1. Sequencing input: primary lung tumor tissue. The clonotype was recovered from a donor at least 40 years old with non-small cell lung cancer. The CDR3 nucleotides read TGTGCCAGCAGCTCCGGGACAGGCAATCAGCCCCAGCATTTT. This codes for CASSSGTGNQPQHF.